These 24 T cell receptor beta chains came from one sample sequenced in a study of cytomegalovirus exposure and HLA in healthy donors. 60 Vbeta and 13 Jbeta primers were used in PCR. Method: immunoSEQ multiplex PCR; TCRdb's copy keeps in-frame clones and lacks some. The data hold about 99,000 clones, with around 77% observed a single time. What was sequenced was PBMCs. Every receptor here comes from a man aged 40-49 years in good health and CMV-seronegative.

This sequence joins TRBV10-1 and TRBJ1-1; 7 bases fit TRBD1. The V gene end was trimmed by 1 base and the J gene end by 8 bases; junction bases not matched to a gene: 4. Germline V gives CDR1 WNHNN, CDR2 SYGVQD (reference sequence). The CDR3 length is 13 residues. Written as DNA, the CDR3 is TGCGCCAGCAGTGAGTTTCGACAGGGAGAAGCTTTCTTT. As protein: CASSEFRQGEAFF.

J is TRBJ2-7 and V is TRBV28, with TRBD2 matching over 11 bases. V dropped 7 bases and J dropped 5; count of bases not matched to a gene: 10. The germline V gene encodes CDR1 MDHEN and CDR2 SYDVKM. The CDR3 contains 15 residues. This CDR3 reads CASKGGLAERNEQYF. The CDR3 DNA sequence: TGTGCCAGCAAAGGGGGACTAGCGGAGAGGAACGAGCAGTACTTC.

The chain uses TRBV29-1 and TRBJ2-5, with TRBD1 identical over 7 bases. The J call may be incorrect, as the DNA end agrees better with TRBJ2-7. Germline CDR1 SQVTM, CDR2 ANQGSEA. The CDR3 has 12 residues. The CDR3 sequence: CSVATGPYEQYF. For the CDR3, the DNA is TGCAGCGTTGCGACAGGGCCCTACGAGCAGTACTTC.

This chain joins TRBV30 and TRBJ1-2, with TRBD1 matching 7 bases. Per the germline V gene, CDR1 is GTSNPN and CDR2 is SVGIG (reference sequence). The CDR3 is 13 amino acids. Trimming removed 4 bases from V and 4 bases from J; junction bases left unmatched: 6. The CDR3: CAWTEGQPYGYTF. CDR3 sequence (DNA): TGTGCCTGGACCGAGGGACAGCCCTATGGCTACACCTTC.

The rearrangement links TRBV5-1 to TRBJ2-1; 10 nucleotides match TRBD2. The CDR3 loop spans 15 amino acids. Germline trimming cut 4 bases from V and 2 bases from J; bases unmatched to any gene: 3. Germline V gene data show CDR1 as SGHRS and CDR2 as YFSETQ. CDR3 residues: CASSLGLATYNEQFF. CDR3 coding DNA: TGCGCCAGCAGCCTGGGACTAGCGACCTACAATGAGCAGTTCTTC.

This clone was found once. The V gene is TRBV6-1, the J gene TRBJ2-1; possibly TRBD2 for D (5 bases). The CDR3 has 15 residues. Germline V gene lookup returns CDR1 MNHNS and CDR2 SASEGT. Trimming removed 4 bases from V and 16 bases from J, with 26 bases in between. CDR3 sequence reads: CASSAAQDYRTEIFF. The CDR3 region has the DNA TGTGCCAGCAGTGCCGCCCAAGACTATAGAACGGAAATTTTCTTC.

This chain joins TRBV5-1 and TRBJ1-1, with 7 positions matching TRBD1. With V trimmed by 3 bases and J by 0 bases, 2 bases remained unmatched. The CDR3 loop spans 14 amino acids. Germline CDR1 reads SGHRS; CDR2 reads YFSETQ. The CDR3 protein is CASSWTGVNTEAFF. In DNA form, the CDR3 reads TGCGCCAGCAGCTGGACAGGAGTGAACACTGAAGCTTTCTTT.

The chain joins TRBV7-3 to TRBJ2-2; possible D gene TRBD2, 6 bases. Germline V gene sequence: CDR1 SGHTA, CDR2 FQGTGA. CDR3 length: 19 residues. Deletions cut 1 base from V and 5 bases from J, with 23 bases between. CDR3 DNA: TGTGCCAGCAGCTTAAAAGGGTGGGACCACGCGGGGTGGACCGGGGAGCTGTTTTTT. Translating gives CASSLKGWDHAGWTGELFF.

The chain carries TRBV4-1 and TRBJ1-1, with D uncertain. This CDR3 has 15 amino acids. Trimming left V 1 base short and J 8 bases short, with 17 bases between. The germline V gene has CDR1 MGHRA and CDR2 YSYEKL. CDR3 residues: CASSQAGQSSPEAFF. The CDR3 DNA reads TGCGCCAGCAGCCAAGCGGGTCAGTCCTCTCCCGAAGCTTTCTTT.

This chain joins TRBV10-3 and TRBJ2-7; 7 nucleotides agree with TRBD1. V gave up 4 bases and J gave up 4 bases; unmatched junction bases: 1. This CDR3 contains 12 residues. Germline values: CDR1 ENHRY, CDR2 SYGVKD. CDR3 residues: CAISGQGYEQYF. In nucleotides, the CDR3 is TGTGCCATCAGTGGACAGGGTTACGAGCAGTACTTC.

A few counts support this clone. The V gene is TRBV5-4, the J gene TRBJ2-7, with TRBD2 identical over 9 bases. There are 12 residues in the CDR3. After removal of 5 bases from V and 7 bases from J, the junction contained 4 bases not matched to a gene. Per the germline V gene, CDR1 is SGHNT and CDR2 is YYREEE (reference sequence). CDR3 residues: CASSVREGEQYF. The CDR3, as DNA: TGTGCCAGCAGTGTGCGGGAGGGGGAGCAGTACTTC.

The chain uses TRBV28 and TRBJ1-2, with TRBD1 identical over 7 bases. The germline V gene encodes CDR1 MDHEN and CDR2 SYDVKM. J lost 4 bases, V lost 2 bases, and 4 bases had no gene match. CDR3 size: 14 residues. CDR3 coding DNA: TGTGCCAGCAGTTTAGTAGGGGGCGGCTATGGCTACACCTTC. Translation gives CASSLVGGGYGYTF.

This chain links TRBV19 with TRBJ1-6; possibly TRBD1 for D (5 bases). V was trimmed by 8 bases and J by 7 bases, leaving 18 bases between them. The CDR3 loop spans 15 amino acids. Per germline, CDR1 LNHDA and CDR2 SQIVND (reference sequence). The CDR3 loop is CASPGGVADNSPLHF. The CDR3, as DNA: TGTGCCAGTCCTGGGGGGGTCGCGGACAATTCACCCCTCCACTTT.

Turning to this clone: The same CDR3 is also encoded by other DNA sequences in this sample. The CDR3 is CSVQGSYEQYF. The CDR3 DNA reads TGCAGCGTTCAGGGGAGCTACGAGCAGTACTTC. The rearrangement links TRBV29-1 to TRBJ2-7; TRBD1 is a possible D gene (6 bases). CDR3 length: 11 residues. Germline CDR1 reads SQVTM; CDR2 reads ANQGSEA. V lost 5 bases, J lost 3 bases, and 8 bases lay in between.

This clone was found a few times. The chain's CDR3 is CASSLANRGEYGYTF. For the CDR3, the DNA is TGTGCCAGCAGCTTAGCCAACAGGGGAGAATATGGCTACACCTTC. The rearrangement links TRBV7-9 to TRBJ1-2; 7 bases line up with TRBD1. CDR3 length equals 15 residues. V shed 0 bases and J 5 bases; nucleotides not matched to a gene: 6. Germline V CDR1 and CDR2: SEHNR, FQNEAQ (reference sequence).

This sequence joins TRBV28 and TRBJ2-1; 10 nucleotides agree with TRBD2. With V trimmed by 5 bases and J by 1 base, 5 bases remained unmatched. Germline assignment: CDR1 MDHEN and CDR2 SYDVKM. The CDR3 loop spans 16 amino acids. The CDR3 bases are TGTGCCAGCAGTACCCCGACTAGCGGGTCCTACAATGAGCAGTTCTTC. Residues: CASSTPTSGSYNEQFF.

CDR3 protein: CASSHLAVASTDTQYF. CDR3 in DNA: TGTGCCAGCAGCCATTTAGCGGTTGCTAGCACAGATACGCAGTATTTT. This rearrangement joins TRBV28 to TRBJ2-3, with D tentatively TRBD2 (6 bases). Germline V gives CDR1 MDHEN, CDR2 SYDVKM. The CDR3 runs to 16 residues. V gave up 6 bases and J gave up 0 bases, with 16 bases separating them. The entire variable domain, with the rest obtained from reference TRBV28 and TRBJ2-3, is as follows: DVKVTQSSRYLVKRTGEKVFLECVQDMDHENMFWYRQDPGLGLRLIYFSYDVKMKEKGDIPEGYSVSREKKERFSLILESASTNQTSMYLCASSHLAVASTDTQYFGPGTRLTVL.

Here the CDR3 DNA reads TGCGCCAGCAGCTTGGAGCGGGGGCTCGGCGAGCAGTACTTC. It codes for CASSLERGLGEQYF. The rearrangement uses TRBV5-1 and TRBJ2-7, with TRBD2 matching 8 bases. The V and J ends lost 0 bases and 6 bases, in that order; junction bases with no gene match: 5. CDR1 is SGHRS and CDR2 is YFSETQ in the germline V gene. This CDR3 is 14 amino acids long.

V is TRBV30 and J is TRBJ2-7; TRBD1 aligns across 8 bases. After removal of 0 bases from V and 5 bases from J, the junction contained 9 bases not matched to a gene. Germline lookup yields CDR1 GTSNPN and CDR2 SVGIG (reference sequence). There are 15 residues in the CDR3. CDR3 DNA sequence: TGTGCCTGGAGTGTAGGAGGCAGGGGGCAGAACGAGCAGTACTTC. It codes for CAWSVGGRGQNEQYF.

The V and J genes are TRBV27 and TRBJ2-3; 12 bases align to TRBD2. Germline values: CDR1 MNHEY, CDR2 SMNVEV (reference sequence). V lost 5 bases and J lost 5; bases outside the gene matches: 8. The CDR3 extends over 16 amino acids. This CDR3 reads CASSTLAGGPLDTQYF. The CDR3 DNA follows: TGTGCCAGCAGTACTCTAGCGGGAGGGCCGTTAGATACGCAGTATTTT.

This clone was observed a few times. The chain has TRBV30 and TRBJ1-6; TRBD1 is a possible D gene (5 bases). The germline V and J ends were trimmed by 2 bases and 2 bases, with 10 bases remaining between them. The CDR3 is 15 residues long. Germline V gene sequence: CDR1 GTSNPN, CDR2 SVGIG (reference sequence). The CDR3 DNA sequence: TGTGCCTGGAGTCGGCAGGGCCCCTATAATTCACCCCTCCACTTT. Translating it yields CAWSRQGPYNSPLHF.

The chain is built from TRBV28 and TRBJ1-5; D uncertain. Trimming took 3 bases from V and 2 from J, leaving 11 bases between them. Per the germline V gene, CDR1 is MDHEN and CDR2 is SYDVKM. The CDR3 runs to 15 residues. The CDR3: CASSFIGQGNQPQHF. The DNA of the CDR3 is TGTGCCAGCAGTTTTATTGGGCAGGGCAATCAGCCCCAGCATTTT.

This clone showed up just once. The chain recombines TRBV11-2 with TRBJ2-7, with 9 bases matching TRBD1. J gave up 6 bases and V 5 bases, and 8 bases lay outside the gene matches. Germline CDR1 reads SGHAT; CDR2 reads FQNNGV. This CDR3 region has 14 residues. The CDR3 bases are TGTGCCAGCAGCCGGACACAGGGGGCGGGCGAGCAGTACTTC. Its translation: CASSRTQGAGEQYF.

The rearrangement joins TRBV29-1 to TRBJ1-2; 8 positions agree with TRBD1. CDR1 SQVTM and CDR2 ANQGSEA come from the germline V gene. The CDR3 runs to 15 residues. After removal of 4 bases from V and 4 bases from J, the junction contained 11 bases not matched to a gene. Here the CDR3 reads CSVGSTTGAIYGYTF. In DNA form, the CDR3 reads TGCAGCGTTGGGTCCACGACAGGGGCCATCTATGGCTACACCTTC.